A single sample is the source of the 29 T cell receptor beta chains below, sequenced in a study of blood T cell repertoires in COVID-19. Assay used: immunoSEQ multiplex PCR; TCRdb lists only in-frame clones, some missing. The top ten clones hold roughly 1.2% of a sample with 350,000 to 400,000 clones, more than 75% of them seen once. Sequencing input: PBMCs or T cells enriched from blood (not recorded which). All receptors derive from a woman aged 18-30 years who had recovered from COVID-19.

The CDR3, as DNA: TGTGCCAGCAAGGAAGGGTCGGGGAGGGAGACCCAGTACTTC. Translation gives CASKEGSGRETQYF. The rearrangement links TRBV2 to TRBJ2-5, with a tentative D call TRBD2 (6 bases). Trimming left V 7 bases short and J 5 bases short, with 17 bases between. The germline gives CDR1 SNHLY, CDR2 FYNNEI. The CDR3 spans 14 residues. Full variable domain (remainder filled in from reference TRBV2 and TRBJ2-5): EPEVTQTPSHQVTQMGQEVILRCVPISNHLYFYWYRQILGQKVEFLVSFYNNEISEKSEIFDDQFSVERPDGSNFTLKIRSTKLEDSAMYFCASKEGSGRETQYFGPGTRLLVL.

The chain couples TRBV18 to TRBJ2-2, with 7 nucleotides matching TRBD1. Germline values: CDR1 KGHSH, CDR2 LQKENI. The CDR3 contains 15 residues. After removal of 4 bases from V and 1 base from J, the junction contained 3 bases not matched to a gene. The CDR3 reads CASSLTGMNTGELFF. As DNA, the CDR3 is TGTGCCAGCTCACTGACAGGGATGAACACCGGGGAGCTGTTTTTT.

This chain uses TRBV6-5 with TRBJ1-2; D may be TRBD1 (6 bases). The CDR3 contains 14 residues. CDR1 and CDR2 (germline): MNHEY, SVGAGI. Trimming cost V 6 bases and J 3 bases, with 14 bases left between them. The chain's CDR3 is CASRTRGRDYGYTF. In nucleotides, the CDR3 is TGTGCCAGCAGGACGAGGGGGAGGGACTATGGCTACACCTTC.

The J gene is TRBJ2-1, the V gene TRBV7-2; TRBD2 matches at 9 bases. The CDR3 extends over 15 amino acids. Unmatched junction bases numbered 2, after V lost 1 base and J lost 4 bases. Germline loops: CDR1 SGHTA, CDR2 FQGNSA. The CDR3 reads CASSLGLAGYNEQFF. The CDR3 nucleotides are TGTGCCAGCAGCTTAGGGCTAGCGGGGTACAATGAGCAGTTCTTC.

The J gene is TRBJ2-7, the V gene TRBV6-5; D is perhaps TRBD1 (6 bases). This CDR3 is 12 amino acids long. The germline V gene encodes CDR1 MNHEY and CDR2 SVGAGI. Trimming left V 6 bases short and J 6 bases short, with 12 bases between. The CDR3: CASRTGRGEQYF. CDR3 DNA: TGTGCCAGCAGGACAGGTCGGGGCGAGCAGTACTTC.

The chain recombines TRBV6-2 or TRBV6-3 with TRBJ1-2; D not certain. With 0 bases removed from V and 4 bases from J, the gap between germline ends came to 12 bases. CDR3 length: 15 amino acids. CDR1 MNHEY and CDR2 SVGEGT come from the germline V gene. The CDR3 bases are TGTGCCAGCAGTTACTCTCCACGAGCCCCCTATGGCTACACCTTC. Its protein is CASSYSPRAPYGYTF.

In its sample, this clone was seen once. The V gene is TRBV29-1, the J gene TRBJ2-7; maybe TRBD1 (6 bases). CDR1 and CDR2 (germline): SQVTM, ANQGSEA. This CDR3 contains 14 residues. V was shortened by 0 bases and J by 1 base, with 10 bases between the two germline ends. CDR3 residues: CSVEEGTRSYEQYF. In nucleotides, the CDR3 is TGCAGCGTTGAAGAAGGGACACGGTCCTACGAGCAGTACTTC.

This chain uses TRBV2 with TRBJ1-1; 8 nucleotides line up with TRBD1. The CDR3 consists of 17 residues. After removal of 6 bases from V and 0 bases from J, the junction contained 12 bases not matched to a gene. Looked up from germline, CDR1 is SNHLY and CDR2 is FYNNEI. CDR3 in amino acids: CASSPARTGPMNTEAFF. CDR3 DNA sequence: TGTGCCAGCAGCCCCGCCCGGACAGGGCCGATGAACACTGAAGCTTTCTTT.

The V call is TRBV11-1, the J call TRBJ2-5, with D unresolved. The germline gives CDR1 SGHAT, CDR2 FQDESV (reference sequence). The CDR3 is 11 residues long. The V and J ends lost 4 bases and 3 bases respectively, with 3 bases between them. The CDR3 loop reads CASSSEETQYF. The DNA of the CDR3 is TGTGCCAGCAGCTCGGAAGAGACCCAGTACTTC. Full variable domain (missing parts from reference TRBV11-1 and TRBJ2-5): EAEVAQSPRYKITEKSQAVAFWCDPISGHATLYWYRQILGQGPELLVQFQDESVVDDSQLPKDRFSAERLKGVDSTLKIQPAELGDSAMYLCASSSEETQYFGPGTRLLVL.

This chain uses TRBV6-5 with TRBJ1-1, with D maybe TRBD1 (5 bases). V lost 5 bases to trimming and J lost 5 bases, with 12 bases between them. From germline, CDR1 is MNHEY and CDR2 SVGAGI. This CDR3 is built from 13 residues. The CDR3 reads CASSPGIRTEAFF. In nucleotides, the CDR3 is TGTGCCAGCAGTCCAGGGATAAGAACTGAAGCTTTCTTT.

This clone is a singleton in its sample. In DNA form, the CDR3 reads TGTGCCACCAGCAGAGATGTGCAGGGGGCAACCTACACCGGGGAGCTGTTTTTT. Amino acid sequence: CATSRDVQGATYTGELFF. The chain is built from TRBV15 and TRBJ2-2; 8 bases map to TRBD1. CDR3 length: 18 residues. The ends lost 0 bases at V and 3 bases at J; junction bases unmatched: 9. CDR1 and CDR2 (germline): LNHNV, YYDKDF (reference sequence). The entire variable domain, with the rest obtained from reference TRBV15 and TRBJ2-2, is as follows: DAMVIQNPRYQVTQFGKPVTLSCSQTLNHNVMYWYQQKSSQAPKLLFHYYDKDFNNEADTPDNFQSRRPNTSFCFLDIRSPGLGDTAMYLCATSRDVQGATYTGELFFGEGSRLTVL.

The V gene is TRBV24-1, the J gene TRBJ1-1; weak D call: TRBD1 (6 bases). The CDR3 runs to 14 residues. CDR1 is KGHDR, CDR2 SFDVKD, per germline. V gave up 8 bases and J gave up 0 bases, with 12 bases separating them. CDR3 in DNA: TGTGCCACCATAGGACAGAGAATGAACACTGAAGCTTTCTTT. This translates into CATIGQRMNTEAFF.

The rearrangement links TRBV19 to TRBJ1-1; weak D call: TRBD1 (6 bases). This CDR3 has 14 residues. CDR1 and CDR2 (germline): LNHDA, SQIVND (reference sequence). V was cut by 2 bases and J by 7 bases, with 14 bases left in between. In DNA, the CDR3 is TGTGCCAGTAGTATAAATGTTGGGGGCATTGAAGCTTTCTTT. Its translation is CASSINVGGIEAFF. Full variable domain (rest looked up from reference TRBV19 and TRBJ1-1): DGGITQSPKYLFRKEGQNVTLSCEQNLNHDAMYWYRQDPGQGLRLIYYSQIVNDFQKGDIAEGYSVSREKKESFPLTVTSAQKNPTAFYLCASSINVGGIEAFFGQGTRLTVV.

The CDR3 loop is CASSPSEAKNIQYF. The CDR3 DNA reads as TGTGCCAGCAGCCCCAGCGAAGCCAAAAACATTCAGTACTTC. The chain links TRBV7-9 to TRBJ2-4, with no clear D. V was trimmed by 5 bases and J by 0 bases, leaving 8 bases between them. The CDR3 spans 14 residues. Germline assignment: CDR1 SEHNR and CDR2 FQNEAQ (reference sequence). Looking up the rest from reference TRBV7-9 and TRBJ2-4 gives the full variable domain: DTGVSQNPRHKITKRGQNVTFRCDPISEHNRLYWYRQTLGQGPEFLTYFQNEAQLEKSRLLSDRFSAERPKGSFSTLEIQRTEQGDSAMYLCASSPSEAKNIQYFGAGTRLSVL.

The chain is built from TRBV7-2 and TRBJ2-7; the match to TRBD1 covers 7 bases. V lost 5 bases to trimming and J lost 3 bases; unmatched junction nucleotides: 10. This CDR3 has 15 amino acids. CDR1 and CDR2 (germline): SGHTA, FQGNSA. For the CDR3, the DNA is TGTGCCAGCAGCCGCCCCCGACAGGGTGGCTACGAGCAGTACTTC. Protein sequence: CASSRPRQGGYEQYF.

V gene TRBV5-6 combines with J gene TRBJ1-5; maybe TRBD1 (5 bases). Germline-derived CDR1 and CDR2 are SGHDT and YYEEEE. The CDR3 extends over 15 amino acids. V was cut by 0 bases and J by 5 bases, with 12 bases left in between. The CDR3 reads CASSLGQGFYQPQHF. In DNA form, the CDR3 reads TGTGCCAGCAGCTTGGGCCAGGGCTTTTATCAGCCCCAGCATTTT.

This rearrangement joins TRBV6-4 to TRBJ1-1; TRBD1 matches at 9 bases. This CDR3 is 15 amino acids long. With 3 bases clipped from V and 6 bases from J, the junction kept 8 bases outside the gene matches. Germline V gene sequence: CDR1 MRHNA, CDR2 SNTAGT. The CDR3 nucleotides are TGTGCCAGCAGTGATACCGGGACAGGGCCGGCTGAAGCTTTCTTT. It encodes CASSDTGTGPAEAFF.

The rearrangement links TRBV10-3 to TRBJ2-7; 9 nucleotides agree with TRBD1. Trimming took 0 bases from V and 2 from J; bases not matched to a gene: 8. CDR1 and CDR2 (germline): ENHRY, SYGVKD. The CDR3 runs 17 residues. The CDR3: CAISESQGTGSTYEQYF. The CDR3 region has the DNA TGTGCCATCAGTGAGTCACAGGGGACAGGGAGCACCTACGAGCAGTACTTC.

The chain recombines TRBV5-1 with TRBJ2-2, with TRBD1 identical over 7 bases. With 4 bases clipped from V and 9 bases from J, the junction kept 3 bases outside the gene matches. There are 12 residues in the CDR3. Germline CDR1 SGHRS, CDR2 YFSETQ. The CDR3 DNA reads TGCGCCAGCAGCCTACAGGGGTGGGAGCTGTTTTTT. This sequence encodes CASSLQGWELFF. Combining the CDR3 with reference TRBV5-1 and TRBJ2-2 gives the whole variable domain KAGVTQTPRYLIKTRGQQVTLSCSPISGHRSVSWYQQTPGQGLQFLFEYFSETQRNKGNFPGRFSGRQFSNSRSEMNVSTLELGDSALYLCASSLQGWELFFGEGSRLTVL.

The chain is built from TRBV6-2 or TRBV6-3 and TRBJ2-2, with TRBD2 identical over 10 bases. V lost 5 bases, J lost 3 bases, and 3 bases stayed unmatched. CDR3 size: 15 residues. Germline values: CDR1 MNHEY, CDR2 SVGEGT. CDR3 protein: CASSTSGDHTGELFF. DNA for the CDR3: TGTGCCAGCAGTACTAGCGGGGACCACACCGGGGAGCTGTTTTTT.

With respect to this clone: The same CDR3 can be traced to other DNA sequences in this sample. The chain couples TRBV5-1 to TRBJ2-7, with 7 bases fitting TRBD1. Germline CDR1 and CDR2: SGHRS and YFSETQ. CDR3 length equals 13 residues. The J segment lost 2 bases and the V segment lost 4 bases, leaving 3 bases of the junction unmatched. The chain's CDR3 is CASSPDRPYEQYF. The CDR3, as DNA: TGCGCCAGCAGCCCGGACAGGCCCTACGAGCAGTACTTC.

The chain employs TRBV19 and TRBJ2-1; D may be TRBD2 (5 bases). V dropped 5 bases and J dropped 3 bases, with 17 bases sitting between them. This CDR3 contains 16 residues. The germline V gene has CDR1 LNHDA and CDR2 SQIVND (reference sequence). DNA for the CDR3: TGTGCCAGTAGTCCCCCCGAGGCAGGACTCTACAATGAGCAGTTCTTC. Its protein product is CASSPPEAGLYNEQFF.

V and J are TRBV3-1 (or the pseudogene TRBV3-2) and TRBJ1-1, with 7 positions matching TRBD1. V lost 5 bases and J lost 7; bases outside the gene matches: 10. The CDR3 sequence is 14 residues long. The germline gives CDR1 LGHDT, CDR2 YNNKEL (reference sequence). The CDR3 sequence: CASSVGTAAYEAFF. The CDR3 DNA reads TGTGCCAGCAGCGTAGGGACAGCCGCCTATGAAGCTTTCTTT.

CDR3 DNA sequence: TGTGCCAGCAGCCGAATACAGGGGGCGAACACTGAAGCTTTCTTT. This gives the protein CASSRIQGANTEAFF. This rearrangement joins TRBV9 to TRBJ1-1; 9 bases map to TRBD1. The CDR3 is 15 residues long. Germline-derived CDR1 and CDR2 are SGDLS and YYNGEE. The junction had 5 bases not matched to a gene; V was cut back by 4 bases and J by 1 base.

The genes are TRBV28 and TRBJ1-2, with 8 bases that match TRBD1. V lost 5 bases, J lost 6 bases, and 2 bases stayed unmatched. The CDR3 contains 12 residues. Germline V gene sequence: CDR1 MDHEN, CDR2 SYDVKM. The CDR3 DNA is TGTGCCAGCAGTAAACAGGGGGATGGCTACACCTTC. It encodes CASSKQGDGYTF.

This chain connects TRBV5-6 to TRBJ1-2; D gene unclear. The CDR3 loop spans 14 amino acids. The germline V gene encodes CDR1 SGHDT and CDR2 YYEEEE. V gave up 0 bases and J gave up 1 base, with 7 bases separating them. The CDR3 protein is CASSLGRGNYGYTF. CDR3 DNA sequence: TGTGCCAGCAGCTTGGGACGGGGTAACTATGGCTACACCTTC.

The gene calls are TRBV3-1 (or the pseudogene TRBV3-2) and TRBJ1-2; unclear D gene. Germline V gene lookup returns CDR1 LGHDT and CDR2 YNNKEL (reference sequence). The CDR3 contains 13 residues. Between the trimmed V and J ends, which lost 3 bases and 8 bases, there was a span of 13 bases. This CDR3 reads CASSHKTSGGYTF. The CDR3, as DNA: TGTGCCAGCAGCCACAAGACATCGGGAGGCTACACCTTC.

For this clone: The identical CDR3 is also encoded by other nucleotide sequences in the sample. V and J are TRBV5-1 and TRBJ1-1, with TRBD1 identical over 7 bases. The J segment lost 1 base and the V segment lost 0 bases, leaving 0 bases of the junction unmatched. CDR1 is SGHRS, CDR2 YFSETQ, per germline. The CDR3 has 14 residues. The CDR3 loop is CASSLGTGNTEAFF. Written as DNA, the CDR3 is TGCGCCAGCAGCTTGGGGACAGGGAACACTGAAGCTTTCTTT.

The V call is TRBV29-1, the J call TRBJ1-1, with TRBD1 matching over 7 bases. Germline trimming cut 7 bases from V and 6 bases from J; bases unmatched to any gene: 11. Germline CDR1 and CDR2: SQVTM and ANQGSEA. The CDR3 totals 13 residues. The CDR3, as DNA: TGCAGCGGAGCCGGGACAGAGAAGCCTGAAGCTTTCTTT. As protein: CSGAGTEKPEAFF.